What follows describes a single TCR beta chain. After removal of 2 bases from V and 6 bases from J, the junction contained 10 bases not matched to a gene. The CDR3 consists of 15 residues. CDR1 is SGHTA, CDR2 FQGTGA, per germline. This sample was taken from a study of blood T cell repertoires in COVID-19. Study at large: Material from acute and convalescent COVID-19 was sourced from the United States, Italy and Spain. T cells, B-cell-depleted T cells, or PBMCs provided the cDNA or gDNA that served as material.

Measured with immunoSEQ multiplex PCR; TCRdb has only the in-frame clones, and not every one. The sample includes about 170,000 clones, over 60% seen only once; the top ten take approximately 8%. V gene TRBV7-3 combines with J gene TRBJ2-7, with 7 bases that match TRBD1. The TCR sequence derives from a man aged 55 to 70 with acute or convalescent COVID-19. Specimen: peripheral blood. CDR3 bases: TGTGCCAGCAGCTTAGGTTGGACAGGCCTCGGCGAGCAGTACTTC. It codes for CASSLGWTGLGEQYF.